These 28 T cell receptor beta chains originate from one sample sequenced in a study of cytotoxic CD8 clonotypes in ibrutinib-treated CLL. Profiled with immunoSEQ multiplex PCR; TCRdb holds only in-frame clones, not every one. The sample records fewer than 400,000 clones, 67% being singletons. The sample consisted of PBMCs, taken after 36 months of ibrutinib treatment. These TCRs come from a human donor with chronic lymphocytic leukemia.

The chain combines TRBV4-3 with TRBJ1-3; 11 bases agree with TRBD1. This CDR3 comprises 18 residues. The J segment lost 2 bases and the V segment lost 0 bases, leaving 6 bases of the junction unmatched. Germline V CDR1 and CDR2: LGHNA, YSLEER. This chain's CDR3 is CASSQDGQGAIAGNTIYF. Written as DNA, the CDR3 is TGCGCCAGCAGCCAAGACGGACAGGGGGCGATCGCTGGAAACACCATATATTTT.

This clone was seen more than once but under ten times. This rearrangement joins TRBV5-1 to TRBJ2-7; D gene unclear. Deletions cut 2 bases from V and 6 bases from J, with 9 bases between. This CDR3 contains 12 residues. Germline V gene sequence: CDR1 SGHRS, CDR2 YFSETQ. The CDR3 sequence: CASSFPTAEQYF. The CDR3 DNA follows: TGCGCCAGCAGCTTTCCTACAGCCGAGCAGTACTTC.

The chain joins TRBV11-2 to TRBJ2-5; TRBD1 might be the D (5 bases). Germline lookup yields CDR1 SGHAT and CDR2 FQNNGV. Trimming removed 2 bases at V and 4 bases at J, with 8 bases between. The CDR3 sequence is 13 residues long. CDR3 region: CASSLSDTETQYF. CDR3 DNA: TGTGCCAGCAGCTTATCGGACACAGAGACCCAGTACTTC.

This chain uses TRBV14 with TRBJ1-1, with 8 bases identical to TRBD1. V lost 0 bases, J lost 2 bases, and 11 bases stayed unmatched. This CDR3 is 18 amino acids long. Germline CDR1 is SGHDN and CDR2 is FVKESK. The CDR3 DNA sequence: TGTGCCAGCAGCCAAGATGCCGGGACAGGAGGTCTTAACACTGAAGCTTTCTTT. It is translated as CASSQDAGTGGLNTEAFF.

The chain's CDR3 is CASYEDRAGGYTF. The CDR3 nucleotides are TGTGCCAGTTACGAAGACAGGGCCGGAGGCTACACCTTC. The chain carries TRBV19 and TRBJ1-2, with 7 bases matching TRBD1. CDR1 is LNHDA, CDR2 SQIVND, per germline (reference sequence). The J segment lost 8 bases and the V segment lost 8 bases, leaving 11 bases of the junction unmatched. CDR3 length equals 13 residues.

The chain is built from TRBV27 and TRBJ2-5; no definite D call. The germline gives CDR1 MNHEY, CDR2 SMNVEV (reference sequence). V was trimmed by 5 bases and J by 0 bases, leaving 13 bases between them. This CDR3 has 15 amino acids. For the CDR3, the DNA is TGTGCCAGCAGTACCCATCGGACGTACCAAGAGACCCAGTACTTC. Encoded protein: CASSTHRTYQETQYF.

The rearrangement joins TRBV6-5 to TRBJ2-5; the match to TRBD1 covers 8 bases. Per germline, CDR1 MNHEY and CDR2 SVGAGI. The CDR3 is 15 residues long. V dropped 6 bases and J dropped 5; count of bases not matched to a gene: 11. The CDR3 DNA sequence: TGTGCCAGCAGACACAGGGGGAATAAAGGGGAGACCCAGTACTTC. Its translation: CASRHRGNKGETQYF.

The V and J genes are TRBV7-2 and TRBJ2-7; 7 bases match TRBD2. V was pared by 5 bases and J by 3 bases, with 7 bases of the junction left unmatched. The length of the CDR3 is 14 residues. Germline lookup yields CDR1 SGHTA and CDR2 FQGNSA. The CDR3 spells CASSNGLGLYEQYF. CDR3 DNA: TGTGCCAGCAGCAACGGACTAGGACTCTACGAGCAGTACTTC.

The CDR3 protein is CASSLIRQVSSGNTIYF. The CDR3 region has the DNA TGCGCCAGCAGCCTCATCCGACAGGTCAGCTCTGGAAACACCATATATTTT. The rearrangement links TRBV4-1 to TRBJ1-3; possibly TRBD1 for D (6 bases). Germline CDR1 is MGHRA and CDR2 is YSYEKL. V was trimmed by 4 bases and J by 0 bases, leaving 16 bases between them. The CDR3 extends over 17 amino acids.

The chain combines TRBV4-1 with TRBJ1-1; D is ambiguous. V was cut by 0 bases and J by 0 bases, with 8 bases left in between. The CDR3 sequence is 15 residues long. The germline gives CDR1 MGHRA, CDR2 YSYEKL. The CDR3 nucleotides read TGCGCCAGCAGCCAAGAGTACTCGATGAACACTGAAGCTTTCTTT. It is translated as CASSQEYSMNTEAFF.

CDR3 bases: TGTGCCAGCAGTTACCGAGCGGGTACCCCCTACGAGCAGTACTTC. Translated: CASSYRAGTPYEQYF. The chain links TRBV27 to TRBJ2-7, with D maybe TRBD2 (6 bases). This CDR3 spans 15 amino acids. Trimming took 4 bases from V and 2 from J, leaving 15 bases between them. Germline V CDR1 and CDR2: MNHEY, SMNVEV (reference sequence).

The chain carries TRBV19 and TRBJ2-7, with TRBD1 identical over 8 bases. Germline V gene lookup returns CDR1 LNHDA and CDR2 SQIVND (reference sequence). This CDR3 region has 13 residues. V lost 5 bases to trimming and J lost 5 bases; unmatched junction nucleotides: 5. This CDR3 reads CASSDRGLDEQYF. DNA of the CDR3: TGTGCCAGTAGTGACAGGGGTCTGGACGAGCAGTACTTC. The whole variable domain, filled in from reference TRBV19 and TRBJ2-7, reads DGGITQSPKYLFRKEGQNVTLSCEQNLNHDAMYWYRQDPGQGLRLIYYSQIVNDFQKGDIAEGYSVSREKKESFPLTVTSAQKNPTAFYLCASSDRGLDEQYFGPGTRLTVT.

CDR3: CASRRTVEAETQYF. For the CDR3, the DNA is TGTGCCAGCAGAAGGACAGTCGAGGCGGAGACCCAGTACTTC. The chain uses TRBV27 and TRBJ2-5; D is possibly TRBD1 (6 bases). Germline CDR1 is MNHEY and CDR2 is SMNVEV (reference sequence). This CDR3 spans 14 amino acids. V was cut by 6 bases and J by 5 bases, with 16 bases left in between.

This clone was observed a single time. The chain is built from TRBV4-2 and TRBJ2-3, with TRBD2 matching 13 bases. V shed 2 bases, J shed 4 bases, and the junction held 3 bases outside the gene matches. In germline, CDR1 is LGHNA, CDR2 YNFKEQ. The CDR3 extends over 16 amino acids. The CDR3, as DNA: TGTGCCAGCAGCCAATCGGGACTAGCGGGGTCAGATACGCAGTATTTT. This codes for CASSQSGLAGSDTQYF.

The chain links TRBV7-9 to TRBJ2-2, with D unclear. This CDR3 is 15 amino acids long. V was trimmed by 5 bases and J by 1 base, leaving 11 bases between them. Germline V gene data show CDR1 as SEHNR and CDR2 as FQNEAQ (reference sequence). The CDR3 bases are TGTGCCAGCAGCCTCCCGGGTGTGAACACCGGGGAGCTGTTTTTT. It yields the protein CASSLPGVNTGELFF.

The V gene is TRBV19, the J gene TRBJ2-2, with TRBD1 matching over 9 bases. The CDR3 covers 15 residues. Trimming at V came to 0 bases and at J to 7 bases, leaving 3 bases not matched to a gene. Per the germline V gene, CDR1 is LNHDA and CDR2 is SQIVND (reference sequence). CDR3 coding DNA: TGTGCCAGTAGTATAGAAGACAGGGGGTTCGGGGAGCTGTTTTTT. Translated: CASSIEDRGFGELFF.

The chain is built from TRBV7-8 and TRBJ2-5; D may match TRBD1 or TRBD2 (5 bases each). Per the germline V gene, CDR1 is SGHVS and CDR2 is FQNEAQ. V was pared by 3 bases and J by 3 bases, with 11 bases between. This CDR3 region has 14 residues. The CDR3 DNA is TGTGCCAGCAGCTTCTCCGGGACCGAAGAGACCCAGTACTTC. Residues: CASSFSGTEETQYF.

The V call is TRBV27, the J call TRBJ2-7, with D perhaps being TRBD1 or TRBD2 (5 bases each). The V and J ends lost 4 bases and 5 bases respectively, with 24 bases between them. This CDR3 is built from 17 residues. CDR1 and CDR2 (germline): MNHEY, SMNVEV (reference sequence). CDR3 protein: CASSSNTRGPGRHEQYF. The CDR3 nucleotides read TGTGCCAGCAGTTCCAATACCCGGGGCCCCGGACGGCACGAGCAGTACTTC.

This chain uses TRBV5-5 with TRBJ1-1; D is possibly TRBD1 (6 bases). Germline loops: CDR1 SGHKS, CDR2 YYEKEE (reference sequence). V was pared by 1 base and J by 1 base, with 11 bases between. The CDR3 extends over 15 amino acids. In nucleotides, the CDR3 is TGTGCCAGCAGCTTGTCAGGGACACCGAACACTGAAGCTTTCTTT. Amino acids: CASSLSGTPNTEAFF.

This clone occurred a few times. The gene calls are TRBV7-3 and TRBJ2-1; 7 bases agree with TRBD2. The trim removed 5 bases at V and 3 bases at J, leaving 7 bases unmatched. Germline CDR1 and CDR2: SGHTA and FQGTGA. The CDR3 contains 15 residues. CDR3 protein: CASSSLAVDYNEQFF. CDR3 DNA sequence: TGTGCCAGCAGCAGTCTAGCGGTAGACTACAATGAGCAGTTCTTC.

The chain uses TRBV2 and TRBJ2-7, with 16 bases fitting TRBD2. After removal of 7 bases from V and 4 bases from J, the junction contained 13 bases not matched to a gene. Germline loops: CDR1 SNHLY, CDR2 FYNNEI. This CDR3 has 18 amino acids. DNA of the CDR3: TGTGCCAGCATGTGGGGACTAGCGGGAGGGCCTAGAACGTACGAGCAGTACTTC. Encoded protein: CASMWGLAGGPRTYEQYF. Full variable domain (missing parts from reference TRBV2 and TRBJ2-7): EPEVTQTPSHQVTQMGQEVILRCVPISNHLYFYWYRQILGQKVEFLVSFYNNEISEKSEIFDDQFSVERPDGSNFTLKIRSTKLEDSAMYFCASMWGLAGGPRTYEQYFGPGTRLTVT.

The chain links TRBV19 to TRBJ1-1, with D perhaps TRBD1 (5 bases). V shed 5 bases and J shed 0 bases, with 10 bases lying between them. The CDR3 totals 14 residues. Germline assignment: CDR1 LNHDA and CDR2 SQIVND (reference sequence). The CDR3 DNA follows: TGTGCCAGTAGTGAGGGACCCTTGAACACTGAAGCTTTCTTT. Its translation: CASSEGPLNTEAFF.

This clone was counted a few times. This chain links TRBV5-6 with TRBJ2-7, with TRBD1 matching over 11 bases. The CDR3 is 16 residues long. The trim removed 4 bases at V and 2 bases at J, leaving 8 bases unmatched. Germline CDR1 and CDR2: SGHDT and YYEEEE. The CDR3 region is CASSLTGQGDPYEQYF. The DNA for the CDR3 is TGTGCCAGCAGCCTAACGGGACAGGGGGATCCCTACGAGCAGTACTTC. Drawing the rest from reference TRBV5-6 and TRBJ2-7, the complete variable domain is DAGVTQSPTHLIKTRGQQVTLRCSPKSGHDTVSWYQQALGQGPQFIFQYYEEEERQRGNFPDRFSGHQFPNYSSELNVNALLLGDSALYLCASSLTGQGDPYEQYFGPGTRLTVT.

The chain links TRBV7-3 to TRBJ2-5, with no clear D. Germline values: CDR1 SGHTA, CDR2 FQGTGA. Trimming stripped 0 bases from V and 5 bases from J, with 13 bases between. This CDR3 comprises 15 residues. CDR3 in DNA: TGTGCCAGCAGCTTAACCTTGGGGTTAGGGGAGACCCAGTACTTC. Residues: CASSLTLGLGETQYF.

This chain connects TRBV6-6 to TRBJ2-3; tentatively, D is TRBD1 or TRBD2 (6 bases each). Between the trimmed V and J ends, which lost 7 bases and 4 bases, there was a span of 18 bases. This CDR3 is built from 15 residues. CDR1 is MNHNY and CDR2 is SVGAGI in the germline V gene (reference sequence). DNA for the CDR3: TGTGCCAGCAATAACCCCGGGGGCTTGGCAGATACGCAGTATTTT. Translation: CASNNPGGLADTQYF.

This rearrangement joins TRBV4-1 to TRBJ1-2; 9 bases agree with TRBD1. The CDR3 length is 17 residues. Trimming removed 0 bases from V and 1 base from J; junction bases left unmatched: 6. The germline gives CDR1 MGHRA, CDR2 YSYEKL. CDR3: CASSQDRDRANNYGYTF. The CDR3 DNA sequence: TGCGCCAGCAGCCAAGATCGGGACAGGGCGAATAACTATGGCTACACCTTC.

The chain combines TRBV11-2 with TRBJ1-1; D may be TRBD1 (5 bases). Germline V gene sequence: CDR1 SGHAT, CDR2 FQNNGV. CDR3 length equals 16 residues. Trimming removed 5 bases at V and 1 base at J, with 17 bases between. In nucleotides, the CDR3 is TGTGCCAGCAGCCCAGGGACGTCCGGGACGAACACTGAAGCTTTCTTT. Residues: CASSPGTSGTNTEAFF.

This clone was recorded only once. The chain links TRBV4-3 to TRBJ2-1; TRBD1 matches at 7 bases. The J segment lost 8 bases and the V segment lost 3 bases, leaving 10 bases of the junction unmatched. The CDR3 has 15 amino acids. Germline V CDR1 and CDR2: LGHNA, YSLEER. The chain's CDR3 is CASSQALTGLHEQFF. The CDR3 coding sequence is TGCGCCAGCAGCCAGGCCTTGACAGGGTTACATGAGCAGTTCTTC.